The T cell receptor beta chain under discussion was sequenced for a study of shared clonotypes between healthy human individuals (dated by TCRdb to 2018 to 2021). Looking at the study overall: The cohort included a few men and a couple of women between 18 and 49 years of age. For each donor, CD4 naive and CD4 memory were each run on three plates, CD8 naive on two plates, and CD8 memory on one plate. To estimate repertoire size and how much clonotype sharing occurs between individuals, the study deeply sequenced the blood TCR repertoires of about five healthy adults. To increase sequencing depth and limit assay-specific biases, TCR repertoire library preparation and sequencing were carried out by different laboratories using diverse techniques. Per donor, leukapheresis produced somewhere between about 0.9 and 9 billion PBMCs. General findings and caveats noted by the study authors: Across a few donors, approximately 4.9% of naive CD4, roughly 3.3% of naive CD8, about 2.3% of memory CD4, and around 0.4% of memory CD8 clonotypes were shared. Sampling was limited to blood, and TCR repertoires in tissue likely differ from TCR repertoires in blood. The small number of donors limited the genetic and exposure-history diversity represented. Naive subsets generally had larger estimated clonotype richness than memory subsets did. Incomplete sequencing was indicated by rarefaction of sorted-subset datasets, despite the large sequencing depth. Higher generation probabilities were observed for clonotypes shared by all four sorted-subset donors than for non-shared clonotypes. Pairwise subsampling led to the expectation that sequencing depth would affect the degree of clonotype sharing among donors.

CD8 naive samples were CD45RO-negative cells positively selected for CCR7, giving a CD45RA+CCR7+ population that excluded TemRA cells. The donors were healthy, HIV-negative adults who had no recently reported acute infections or vaccinations. All donors were Caucasian adults living in Nashville, Tennessee, USA. Blood was obtained by leukapheresis, after which PBMCs were separated by Ficoll-Histopaque density gradient centrifugation and cryopreserved in liquid nitrogen vapor phase. Analytical flow cytometry was used to check the purity and quantity of every magnetically sorted T cell population. Genomic DNA was isolated from every sorted fraction and measured by UV absorbance on a Nanodrop 2000c. With respect to this clone: Its antigen target is currently unknown. Base qualities are not recorded, but no much larger clone differs from it by a single base.

The CDR3 measures 15 amino acids from cysteine to phenylalanine. Only CDR3 DNA is held: 45 bases, read in frame from base 1. Reading the germline V gene (reference sequence) gives CDR1 PRHDT and CDR2 FYEKMQ. Trimming removed 1 base from V and 4 bases from J, leaving 10 bases between the germline ends. Using the deep immunoSEQ assay, multiplex PCR amplified TCR CDR3 regions from genomic DNA. Extracted genomic DNA from each cell subset was spread evenly across all wells of several immunoSEQ 96-well plates, with each plate serving as a replicate. Each replicate PCR for sorted subsets received about 210 ng genomic DNA, equal to about 30,000 T cell genomes. Purified libraries were quantified with a Qubit 3.0 fluorometer, sized on a Bioanalyzer 2100, and re-quantified with the KAPA Library Quantification kit. A separate single-read 150-cycle Illumina NextSeq 550 flow cell was used to sequence each immunoSEQ 96-well plate. Per the source publication's procedure: Because only junctional sequences without quality scores were contained in the immunoSEQ output, filtering matching that applied to full-length reads could not be performed. Sequences were annotated with PyIR, a Python wrapper for IgBLAST v1.9, using IMGT germline references to assign V/J genes and CDR3. Reads with weak V/J assignments (E-value above 1e-6), missing CDR3, stop codons, out-of-frame junctions, or ambiguous translated residues were removed. V3J clonotypes were defined as sequences sharing the same inferred V gene, J gene, and CDR3 amino acid sequence. Percentage overlap between repertoires was calculated by dividing the number of shared unique clonotypes by the size of the smaller repertoire. Repertoire richness was assessed with RTK rarefaction, the Chao1 estimator, and Recon v2.1 estimates of unobserved clonotypes. Generation probabilities were computed with OLGA for all TCRbeta clonotypes obtained by the gDNA method from four donors. Drawn from immuneACCESS, this table holds only the in-frame rearrangements with V and J called that TCRdb kept. Clones are partly lost; checked studies trace under half to an unresolved V gene and leave the rest unexplained. V, J and clone size reflect that table, while D and trimming were determined from the DNA. In this sample the table shows roughly 2 million clones, about 95% of which occur a single time. The ten top clones hold about 1.1% of the sample.

This clonotype was sampled from a man in his late teens or twenties in good health. The sequencing input was naive CD8+ T cells sorted from blood. The cell subset or site tag for this specimen amounts to: CD45RA+CCR7+. The sequence is built from TRBV13 and TRBJ1-4; the D gene is not confidently resolved. The nucleotide sequence reads TGTGCCAGCAGCTTAGTTTCCGGGCTTAATGAAAAACTGTTTTTT. It translates as CASSLVSGLNEKLFF. When the CDR3 is completed using the reference TRBV13 and TRBJ1-4 genes on either side, the full variable domain is AAGVIQSPRHLIKEKRETATLKCYPIPRHDTVYWYQQGPGQDPQFLISFYEKMQSDKGSIPDRFSAQQFSDYHSELNMSSLELGDSALYFCASSLVSGLNEKLFFGSGTQLSVL.